The 14 T cell receptor beta chains given below trace back to one sample, sequenced in a study of immune heterogeneity within non-small cell lung tumors. Template input, which was bulk tumor genomic DNA, totaled 600 to 700 ng per sample. Collection of several biopsies per primary tumor, spaced far apart, took place during surgery. Samples came from untreated patients having curative surgery for newly diagnosed non-small cell lung cancer. The authors amplified TCR beta CDR3 by multiplex PCR with 32 V and 13 J primers. TCRdb re-derived calls from the multiplex PCR reads in MiXCR, one entry per CDR3 protein. The sample has about 20,000 distinct CDR3 sequences; about 25% are singletons. Sequencing used lung tumor tissue. The origin of the receptors is a man aged 35-49 years with non-small cell lung cancer.

In DNA, the CDR3 is TGCGCCAGCAGCCAAGATAGGGGGGGCGTTCAGTACTTC. It codes for CASSQDRGGVQYF. The chain couples TRBV4-1 to TRBJ2-4; D possibly corresponds to TRBD2 (7 bases). This CDR3 region has 13 residues. Germline-derived CDR1 and CDR2 are MGHRA and YSYEKL. Trimming stripped 0 bases from V and 11 bases from J, with 11 bases between.

The V and J genes are TRBV12-3 or TRBV12-4 and TRBJ2-3; D remains ambiguous. V shed 1 base and J shed 4 bases, with 6 bases lying between them. CDR3 length: 13 residues. CDR3 protein: CASSLGSPDTQYF. The CDR3 DNA reads TGTGCCAGCAGTTTAGGGTCTCCAGATACGCAGTATTTT.

As regards this clonotype: This clone may be a read error of a much larger clone one base away. The V and J genes are TRBV20-1 and TRBJ2-7; tentatively, D is TRBD1 (5 bases). This CDR3 contains 12 residues. V lost 6 bases and J lost 4, with 13 bases in between. From germline, CDR1 is DFQATT and CDR2 SNEGSKA (reference sequence). The CDR3 is CSAERREYEQYF. In DNA, the CDR3 is TGCAGTGCCGAACGCAGGGAATACGAGCAGTACTTC.

A few counts support this clonotype. The chain recombines TRBV24-1 with TRBJ2-1; 7 bases are a match to TRBD2. Germline CDR1 is KGHDR and CDR2 is SFDVKD. V was pared by 4 bases and J by 3 bases, with 5 bases of the junction left unmatched. CDR3 size: 15 residues. This CDR3 is CATSDTGLNYNEQFF. DNA for the CDR3: TGTGCCACCAGTGACACGGGACTAAACTACAATGAGCAGTTCTTC.

This clonotype was observed many times. V and J are TRBV4-1 and TRBJ1-2, with 8 bases identical to TRBD1. V shed 6 bases, J shed 0 bases, and the junction held 18 bases outside the gene matches. CDR3 length: 19 residues. CDR1 and CDR2 (germline): MGHRA, YSYEKL. Here the CDR3 DNA reads TGCGCCAGCAGTCCGGATAGGACAGGGACGCTTCCGACTAACTATGGCTACACCTTC. Protein sequence: CASSPDRTGTLPTNYGYTF.

V is TRBV20-1 and J is TRBJ2-1; 8 bases map to TRBD2. CDR3 size: 16 residues. V gave up 2 bases and J gave up 1 base; unmatched junction bases: 7. Germline lookup yields CDR1 DFQATT and CDR2 SNEGSKA (reference sequence). CDR3 coding DNA: TGCAGTGCTAGATCCCTATCGGGAGGGTCCTACAATGAGCAGTTCTTC. This translates into CSARSLSGGSYNEQFF.

This clonotype was recorded a few times. The rearrangement joins TRBV24-1 to TRBJ1-2; possibly TRBD1 for D (5 bases). The CDR3 is 14 residues long. V was pared by 4 bases and J by 4 bases, with 12 bases between. Germline V CDR1 and CDR2: KGHDR, SFDVKD. The CDR3 region is CATSDTGTGYGYTF. The CDR3 DNA follows: TGTGCCACCAGTGACACCGGGACGGGCTATGGCTACACCTTC.

The V and J genes are TRBV20-1 and TRBJ2-2, with 10 bases identical to TRBD1. Germline CDR1 DFQATT, CDR2 SNEGSKA (reference sequence). J was trimmed by 6 bases and V by 4 bases; bases with no gene match: 11. This CDR3 is built from 16 residues. CDR3 DNA: TGCAGTGCTATACCAACATCCGGACAGGGGGCCGGGGAGCTGTTTTTT. Protein: CSAIPTSGQGAGELFF.

This clonotype was seen many times. This chain joins TRBV27 and TRBJ2-7; D might be TRBD2 (5 bases). Germline CDR1 MNHEY, CDR2 SMNVEV (reference sequence). V lost 6 bases, J lost 1 base, and 7 bases lay in between. The CDR3 length is 12 residues. The CDR3 reads CASSGESYEQYF. For the CDR3, the DNA is TGTGCCAGCAGCGGGGAATCCTACGAGCAGTACTTC.

Notes on this clonotype: A much more abundant neighbour one base away suggests this may be a read error. This chain joins TRBV5-5 and TRBJ2-7; D tentatively fits TRBD1 or TRBD2 (5 bases each). Germline values: CDR1 SGHKS, CDR2 YYEKEE (reference sequence). CDR3 length: 14 amino acids. CDR3 sequence: CANSFRVAGYEQYF. The CDR3 DNA follows: TGTGCCAACAGCTTCAGGGTGGCGGGCTACGAGCAGTACTTC.

Concerning this clonotype itself: A much larger clone differs by one base, so this may be a read error. The rearrangement uses TRBV27 and TRBJ1-5, with no clear D. Trimming removed 5 bases from V and 3 bases from J, with 17 bases in between. In germline, CDR1 is MNHEY, CDR2 SMNVEV (reference sequence). The length of the CDR3 is 16 residues. CDR3 region: CASSNQWTLPNQPQHF. The CDR3, as DNA: TGTGCCAGCAGTAACCAGTGGACGTTGCCCAATCAGCCCCAGCATTTT.

As to this clonotype: A clone one base away is much larger, so this may be a read error. The chain uses TRBV5-1 and TRBJ2-5, with 7 bases matching TRBD2. CDR3 length: 14 residues. CDR1 and CDR2 from the germline V gene are SGHRS and YFSETQ. In nucleotides, the CDR3 is TGCTCCAGCAGCCCGAGGGGAGGGGCCCAGACCCAGTACTTC. Translated: CSSSPRGGAQTQYF.

V gene TRBV9 combines with J gene TRBJ1-1, with D hard to call. CDR3 length: 15 residues. CDR1 is SGDLS, CDR2 YYNGEE, per germline. The ends were cut back, 0 bases at V and 1 base at J, with 10 bases in the middle. CDR3 sequence (DNA): TGTGCCAGCAGCGTAGTGGCCGGAGGGAACACTGAAGCTTTCTTT. As protein: CASSVVAGGNTEAFF.

Concerning this clonotype: A much larger clone lies one base from this, so it may be a read error. The chain links TRBV5-1 to TRBJ1-2; D is possibly TRBD1 (6 bases). V shed 0 bases and J shed 2 bases, with 8 bases lying between them. The CDR3 is made up of 14 amino acids. The germline gives CDR1 SGHRS, CDR2 YFSETQ. CDR3 loop: CASSLVTGNYGYTF. CDR3 nucleotides: TGCGCCAGCAGCTTGGTCACAGGGAACTATGGCTACACCTTC.